This T cell receptor (delta chain) is drawn from a study of gamma-delta T cells after stem cell transplantation. TCRdb re-called the RT-PCR reads with CATT. Altogether approximately 800 delta-chain clones are present, 21% being singletons, with the ten largest covering approximately 30%. This clone is labeled as large. The CDR3 length is 18 residues. Trimming removed 0 bases at V and 0 bases at J, with 19 bases between. CDR1 and CDR2 from the germline V gene are GEAIGNYY and EKD. The V gene is TRDV2, the J gene TRDJ1, with D tentatively TRDD3 (5 bases). The clonotype comes from a human donor. It is not recorded whose cells these are; they may come from a transplant donor. What was sequenced was gamma-delta T cells. The CDR3 spells CACDTVGTPGRYTDKLIF. In DNA, the CDR3 is TGTGCCTGTGACACCGTGGGGACCCCAGGCCGATACACCGATAAACTCATCTTT.